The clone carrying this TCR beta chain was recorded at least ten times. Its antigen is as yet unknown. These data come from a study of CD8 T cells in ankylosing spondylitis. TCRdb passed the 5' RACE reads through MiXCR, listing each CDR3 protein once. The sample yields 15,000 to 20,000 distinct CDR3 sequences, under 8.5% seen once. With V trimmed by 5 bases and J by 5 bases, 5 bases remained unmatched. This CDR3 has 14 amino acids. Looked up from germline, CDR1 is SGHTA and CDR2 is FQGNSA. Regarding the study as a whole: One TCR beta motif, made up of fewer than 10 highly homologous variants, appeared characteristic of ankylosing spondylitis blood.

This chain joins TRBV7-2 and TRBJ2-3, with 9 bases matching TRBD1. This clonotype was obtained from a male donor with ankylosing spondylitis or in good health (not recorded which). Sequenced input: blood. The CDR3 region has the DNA TGTGCCAGCAGCCGCGGACAGGGGTTAGATACGCAGTATTTT. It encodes CASSRGQGLDTQYF. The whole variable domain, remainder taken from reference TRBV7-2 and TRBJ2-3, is GAGVSQSPSNKVTEKGKDVELRCDPISGHTALYWYRQSLGQGLEFLIYFQGNSAPDKSGLPSDRFSAERTGGSVSTLTIQRTQQEDSAVYLCASSRGQGLDTQYFGPGTRLTVL.